This TCR beta chain was identified during a study of blood T cell repertoires in COVID-19. Between the trimmed V and J ends, which lost 0 bases and 2 bases, there was a span of 8 bases. Germline V lookup: CDR1 MNHEY, CDR2 SVGAGI. The CDR3 contains 15 residues. Sequenced by immunoSEQ multiplex PCR; TCRdb stores in-frame clones only, minus some. The table shows hundreds of thousands of clones, with 88% occurring only once. The clonotype comes from a woman between 45 and 65 years old with acute COVID-19. The sequenced material came from PBMCs or T cells enriched from blood (not recorded which). This chain uses TRBV6-5 with TRBJ1-3; tentative D call: TRBD1 (6 bases). CDR3 coding DNA: TGTGCCAGCAGTTACTCGGCAGGGGCTGGAAACACCATATATTTT. Translating gives CASSYSAGAGNTIYF.